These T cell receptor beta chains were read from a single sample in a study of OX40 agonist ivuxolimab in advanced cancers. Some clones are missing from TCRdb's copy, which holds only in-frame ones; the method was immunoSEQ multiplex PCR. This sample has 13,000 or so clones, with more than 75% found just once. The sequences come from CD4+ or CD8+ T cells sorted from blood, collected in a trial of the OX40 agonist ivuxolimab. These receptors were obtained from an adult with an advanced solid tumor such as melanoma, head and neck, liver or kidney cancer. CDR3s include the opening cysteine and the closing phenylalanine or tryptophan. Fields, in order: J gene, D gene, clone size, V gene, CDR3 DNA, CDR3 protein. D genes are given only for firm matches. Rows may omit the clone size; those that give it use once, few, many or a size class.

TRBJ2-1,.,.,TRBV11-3,TGTGCCAGCAGCCAGGACGGGTTTGAGCAGTTCTTC,CASSQDGFEQFF
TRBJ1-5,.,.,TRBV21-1,TGTGCCAGCACCCTCCTAAAACAAGGGAGAAGGGATCAGCCCCAGCATTTT,CASTLLKQGRRDQPQHF
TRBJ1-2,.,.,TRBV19,TGTGCCAGTAGTATCAGGGGATTAAACTATGGCTACACCTTC,CASSIRGLNYGYTF
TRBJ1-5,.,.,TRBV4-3,TGCGCCAGCAGCCAAGACAGGGCCCAGCCCCAGCATTTT,CASSQDRAQPQHF
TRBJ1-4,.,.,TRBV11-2,TGTGCCAGCAGCGAACCCGGGGGCCGGGAAAAACTGTTTTTT,CASSEPGGREKLFF
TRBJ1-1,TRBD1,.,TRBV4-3,TGCGCCAGCAGCCAAGAAGGTTGGAGGACAGGGGAAGGCACTGAAGCTTTCTTT,CASSQEGWRTGEGTEAFF
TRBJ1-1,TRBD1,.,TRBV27,TGTGCCAGCAGTCCCAGACAGGGAGGCACTGAAGCTTTCTTT,CASSPRQGGTEAFF
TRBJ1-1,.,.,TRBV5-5,TGTGCCAGCAGCTTGGCGGGACAAAAGAACACTGAAGCTTTCTTT,CASSLAGQKNTEAFF
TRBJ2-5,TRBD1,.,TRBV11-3,TGTGCCAGCAGCGAGACAGGGGGCCAAAGGGAGACCCAGTACTTC,CASSETGGQRETQYF
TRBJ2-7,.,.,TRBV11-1,TGTGCCAGCAGCTTAGCGTCGTCCCACGAGCAGTACTTC,CASSLASSHEQYF
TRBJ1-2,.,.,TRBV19,TGTGCCAGTAGTATAACGACTGAAGGCAGCTATGGCTACACCTTC,CASSITTEGSYGYTF
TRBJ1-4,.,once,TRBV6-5,TGTGCCAGCAAGAAGAAGGATGAAAAACTGTTTTTT,CASKKKDEKLFF
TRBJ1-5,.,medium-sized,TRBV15,TGTGCCACCAGGGCCGGACAGATCAATCAGCCCCAGCATTTT,CATRAGQINQPQHF
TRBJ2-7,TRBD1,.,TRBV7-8,TGTGCCAGCAGCCCCCTACGGACAGGGTCGTTCGAGCAGTACTTC,CASSPLRTGSFEQYF
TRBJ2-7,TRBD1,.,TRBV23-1,TGCGCCAGCAGGGGACAGGGCAACTACGAGCAGTACTTC,CASRGQGNYEQYF
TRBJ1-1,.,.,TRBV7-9,TGTGCCAGCAGCTTAGAGGATGCGCCGGAAGCTTTCTTT,CASSLEDAPEAFF
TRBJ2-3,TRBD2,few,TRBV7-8,TGTGCCAGCAGCTTAATTGCGGGAGGGGATACGCAGTATTTT,CASSLIAGGDTQYF
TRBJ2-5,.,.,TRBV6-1,TGTGCCAGCACCATTCGGTACCAAGAGACCCAGTACTTC,CASTIRYQETQYF
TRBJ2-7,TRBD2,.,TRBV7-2,TGTGCCAGCAGCCTCGGACTAGCGGCGTCCTACGAGCAGTACTTC,CASSLGLAASYEQYF
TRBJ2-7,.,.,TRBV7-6,TGTGCCAGCAGCTTAGCCGGAAACCACGAGCAGTACTTC,CASSLAGNHEQYF
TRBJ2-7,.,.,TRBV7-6,TGTGCCAGCAGCCCTGACGGAAGCTCCTACGAGCAGTACTTC,CASSPDGSSYEQYF
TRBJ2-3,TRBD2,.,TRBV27,TGTGCCAGCAGGACTAGCGGGCGCACAGATACGCAGTATTTT,CASRTSGRTDTQYF
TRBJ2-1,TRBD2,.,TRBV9,TGTGCCAGCAGCCCCGGCGGGGGGAGCTCCTACAATGAGCAGTTCTTC,CASSPGGGSSYNEQFF
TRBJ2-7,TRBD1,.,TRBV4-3,TGCGCCAGCAGCCAAGGACGACAGGGGTCCCGATCCTACGAGCAGTACTTC,CASSQGRQGSRSYEQYF